The clone carrying this TCR beta chain was seen a handful of times. The CDR3 runs to 15 residues. Per germline, CDR1 SGHRS and CDR2 YFSETQ. J gave up 2 bases and V 3 bases, and 5 bases lay outside the gene matches. The record originates from a study of cytomegalovirus exposure and HLA in healthy donors. About the research overall: There were under 130 million unique TCR beta sequences, drawn from approximately 180 million T cells, in an earlier analysis.

It was with 60 Vbeta and 13 Jbeta primers that the PCR ran. Repertoires were generated with immunoSEQ multiplex PCR, while TCRdb's copy carries only in-frame clones and drops some. The sample holds about 110,000 clones, approximately 82% seen once. The sample consisted of PBMCs. This chain joins TRBV5-1 and TRBJ2-5; 9 nucleotides line up with TRBD1. This TCR came from a man under 40 in good health and CMV-seropositive. The CDR3 region has the DNA TGCGCCAGCAGCTACGGGACAGGGAGGCAAGAGACCCAGTACTTC. As protein: CASSYGTGRQETQYF.